The 5 T cell receptor beta chains presented below share a single source sample, sequenced in a study of T cell repertoires in cytomegalovirus infection. No cognate antigen is known for these TCRs. MiXCR, applied by TCRdb to the reads, yields one record per CDR3 protein. The sample consists of 650,000 to 900,000 distinct CDR3 sequences, approximately 32% of them appearing once. Source: cultured CD8+ T cells from PBMCs, taken from culture after CMV antigen stimulation. All receptors derive from a human donor in good health (CMV status not recorded). Some clones in this sample may be carry-over from other donors' samples.

V is TRBV4-1 and J is TRBJ2-3, with 15 bases fitting TRBD2. The V gene's germline CDR1 is MGHRA and CDR2 YSYEKL. V gave up 4 bases and J gave up 6 bases; unmatched junction bases: 5. The CDR3 runs to 16 residues. The CDR3 loop is CASSPRTSGGEDTQYF. The CDR3 DNA reads TGCGCCAGCAGCCCCAGGACTAGCGGGGGGGAGGATACGCAGTATTTT.

This clonotype has only one observation. The chain uses TRBV10-3 and TRBJ2-7, with D tentatively TRBD2 (6 bases). Trimming left V 0 bases short and J 7 bases short, with 10 bases between. The CDR3 length is 13 residues. Germline V gene sequence: CDR1 ENHRY, CDR2 SYGVKD. In DNA, the CDR3 is TGTGCCATCAGTGAGTCGACCGCGGGGGAGCAGTACTTC. Protein: CAISESTAGEQYF.

This clonotype has at least ten counts. The rearrangement links TRBV7-6 to TRBJ2-6, with D perhaps matching TRBD1 (7 bases). Trimming took off 1 base at V and 2 bases at J, with 21 bases between the two ends. This CDR3 contains 20 residues. Germline lookup yields CDR1 SGHVS and CDR2 FNYEAQ. CDR3 DNA sequence: TGTGCCAGCAGCTTAGAGGGGGCCAGGGCCGGGGGCGCTGGGGCCAACGTCCTGACTTTC. Its translation: CASSLEGARAGGAGANVLTF.

This clonotype was seen a few times. DNA for the CDR3: TGTGCCAGCAGACGACTCAGGGGCAATGAGCAGTTCTTC. Translated, it gives CASRRLRGNEQFF. This chain joins TRBV6-2 or TRBV6-3 and TRBJ2-1; D may be TRBD1 (6 bases). In germline, CDR1 is MNHEY, CDR2 SVGEGT. The CDR3 has 13 residues. V was cut by 6 bases and J by 6 bases, with 12 bases left in between.

This chain uses TRBV11-2 with TRBJ2-5; 8 positions agree with TRBD1. After removal of 5 bases from V and 5 bases from J, the junction contained 13 bases not matched to a gene. There are 16 residues in the CDR3. CDR1 and CDR2 from the germline V gene are SGHAT and FQNNGV. In nucleotides, the CDR3 is TGTGCCAGCAGCGACAGAAGGACAGGGAGGTTGGAGACCCAGTACTTC. Its protein is CASSDRRTGRLETQYF. Full variable domain (rest looked up from reference TRBV11-2 and TRBJ2-5): EAGVAQSPRYKIIEKRQSVAFWCNPISGHATLYWYQQILGQGPKLLIQFQNNGVVDDSQLPKDRFSAERLKGVDSTLKIQPAKLEDSAVYLCASSDRRTGRLETQYFGPGTRLLVL.